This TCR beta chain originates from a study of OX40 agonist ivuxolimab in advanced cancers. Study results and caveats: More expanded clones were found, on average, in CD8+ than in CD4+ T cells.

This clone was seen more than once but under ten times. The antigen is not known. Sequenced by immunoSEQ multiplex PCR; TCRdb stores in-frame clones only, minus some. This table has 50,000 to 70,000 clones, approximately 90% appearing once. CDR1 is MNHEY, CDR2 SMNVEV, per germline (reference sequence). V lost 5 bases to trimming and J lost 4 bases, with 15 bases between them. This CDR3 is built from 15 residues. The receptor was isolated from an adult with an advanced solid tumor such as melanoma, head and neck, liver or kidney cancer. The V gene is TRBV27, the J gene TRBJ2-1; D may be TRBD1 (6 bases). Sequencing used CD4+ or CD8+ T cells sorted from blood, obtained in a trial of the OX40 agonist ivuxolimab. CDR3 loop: CASSPDRPDYNEQFF. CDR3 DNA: TGTGCCAGCAGTCCAGACAGGCCGGATTACAATGAGCAGTTCTTC.